A single TCR beta chain is shown here with its context. The data were obtained in a study of blood T cell repertoires in COVID-19. As for the study in general: Researchers got acute and convalescent COVID-19 samples from the United States, Italy and Spain. T cells, B-cell-depleted T cells, or PBMCs provided the cDNA or gDNA that served as material.

Clones were read by immunoSEQ multiplex PCR, and TCRdb kept only the in-frame ones, dropping some. The sample comprises 290,000 or so clones, about 90% of which are singletons, and approximately 2% rests with the top ten. The sample consisted of peripheral blood. This clonotype was sampled from a young man with active or convalescent COVID-19.

The CDR3: CASSFGEGGGYTF. The CDR3 nucleotides read TGTGCCAGCAGTTTCGGGGAAGGCGGCGGCTACACCTTC. This chain connects TRBV12-3 or TRBV12-4 to TRBJ1-2; no definite D call. The CDR3 extends over 13 amino acids. The V and J ends lost 3 bases and 8 bases respectively, with 13 bases between them.